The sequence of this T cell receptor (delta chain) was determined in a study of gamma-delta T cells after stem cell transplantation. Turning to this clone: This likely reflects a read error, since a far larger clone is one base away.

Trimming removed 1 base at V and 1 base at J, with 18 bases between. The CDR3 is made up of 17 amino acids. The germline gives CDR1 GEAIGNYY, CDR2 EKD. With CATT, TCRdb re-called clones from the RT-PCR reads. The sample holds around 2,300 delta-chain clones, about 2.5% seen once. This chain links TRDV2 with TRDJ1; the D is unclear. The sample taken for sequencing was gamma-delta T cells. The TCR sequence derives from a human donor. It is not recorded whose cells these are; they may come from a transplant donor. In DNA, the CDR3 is TGTGCCTGTGACACTCTCATGACGACTGTCCGCACCGATAAACTCATCTTT. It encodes CACDTLMTTVRTDKLIF.